This T cell receptor (beta chain) was obtained from a study of T cell responses to AZD1222 COVID-19 vaccine. General observations from the study: The sample set comprised mostly white British donors with more females, and clonal diversity was possibly underestimated. Reportedly, nearly half the spike-specific TCRs target unmutated variant regions.

Researchers grouped second doses given at about 4 or about 12 weeks into one pool. Using immunoSEQ multiplex PCR, the repertoire was profiled, and TCRdb retains in-frame clones only, with some absent. The sample includes approximately 160,000 clones, roughly 94% seen only once; the top ten take approximately 5.5%. Germline lookup yields CDR1 SEHNR and CDR2 FQNEAQ (reference sequence). Trimming cost V 6 bases and J 0 bases; bases outside gene matches: 11. The length of the CDR3 is 18 residues. On this clone: Antigen specificity is unknown.

Sample: peripheral blood, taken 28 days after the second AZD1222 dose. The sequence derives from an adult who received the AZD1222 COVID-19 vaccine. The rearrangement joins TRBV7-9 to TRBJ1-6; 7 bases align to TRBD1. CDR3 amino acids: CASRFNPAGGSYNSPLHF. The CDR3 nucleotides are TGTGCCAGCAGATTTAACCCTGCAGGGGGCTCCTATAATTCACCCCTCCACTTT.